Below are 18 T cell receptor beta chains sequenced from a single sample in a study of T cells in narcolepsy (dated by TCRdb to 2017 to 2018). The library was prepared using the immunoSEQ multiplex PCR assay. Here the immuneACCESS table is served through TCRdb, limited to in-frame sequences with V and J called. Missing clones are a known gap in these copies; in checked studies unresolved V genes cover under half, and the rest lacks a known reason. The sample data list tens of thousands of clones, and approximately 80% of these were observed just once. Less than 5% of the sample is held by the ten biggest clonotypes. The material sequenced was memory (CD45RA-) CD4+ T cells from blood. Read against the paper, the sample's cell subset or site label means: memory T cells sorted ex vivo from peripheral blood. Receptors originate from a human donor in good health.

The chain is built from TRBV6-6 and TRBJ2-3, with TRBD2 as a possible D gene (5 bases). CDR1 is MNHNY and CDR2 is SVGAGI in the germline V gene (reference sequence). The CDR3 is 16 residues long. V was shortened by 9 bases and J by 1 base, with 20 bases between the two germline ends. The CDR3 DNA follows: TGTGCCAGTCTCATTGAGCGGTCCCCAGGCACAGATACGCAGTATTTT. Amino acid sequence: CASLIERSPGTDTQYF.

This clone was seen once. This sequence joins TRBV11-2 and TRBJ1-6; D perhaps matches TRBD1 (6 bases). This CDR3 is 16 amino acids long. Looked up from germline, CDR1 is SGHAT and CDR2 is FQNNGV. V lost 4 bases to trimming and J lost 4 bases, with 14 bases between them. CDR3 nucleotide sequence: TGTGCCAGCAGCTACCGGACAGACCCTTATAATTCACCCCTCCACTTT. Its protein is CASSYRTDPYNSPLHF.

The J gene is TRBJ1-4, the V gene TRBV9; 8 bases fit TRBD1. The V gene end was trimmed by 4 bases and the J gene end by 10 bases; junction bases not matched to a gene: 9. This CDR3 contains 14 residues. Germline-derived CDR1 and CDR2 are SGDLS and YYNGEE. DNA for the CDR3: TGTGCCAGCAGCCCCAGTTGGACAGGGAGAAAACTGTTTTTT. Its protein product is CASSPSWTGRKLFF. The full variable domain, rest sourced from reference TRBV9 and TRBJ1-4, is DSGVTQTPKHLITATGQRVTLRCSPRSGDLSVYWYQQSLDQGLQFLIQYYNGEERAKGNILERFSAQQFPDLHSELNLSSLELGDSALYFCASSPSWTGRKLFFGSGTQLSVL.

The rearrangement uses TRBV5-6 and TRBJ2-3; 8 bases fit TRBD1. V lost 1 base and J lost 2; bases outside the gene matches: 3. CDR3 size: 15 residues. Per the germline V gene, CDR1 is SGHDT and CDR2 is YYEEEE. CDR3 in amino acids: CASSLQGAHTDTQYF. In DNA, the CDR3 is TGTGCCAGCAGCTTGCAGGGGGCTCACACAGATACGCAGTATTTT.

The gene calls are TRBV19 and TRBJ1-5, with a possible D match to TRBD1 (5 bases). In germline, CDR1 is LNHDA, CDR2 SQIVND (reference sequence). CDR3 length: 14 amino acids. V was shortened by 8 bases and J by 2 bases, with 13 bases between the two germline ends. Here the CDR3 DNA reads TGTGCCAGTGAGGCCCGGGGGGGCAATCAGCCCCAGCATTTT. Its protein product is CASEARGGNQPQHF.

CDR3 in amino acids: CASSMDRGDSEAFF. The CDR3 DNA sequence: TGTGCCAGTAGTATGGATCGGGGGGACTCTGAAGCTTTCTTT. This sequence joins TRBV19 and TRBJ1-1; weak D call: TRBD1 (5 bases). Germline assignment: CDR1 LNHDA and CDR2 SQIVND (reference sequence). CDR3 size: 14 residues. The germline V and J ends were trimmed by 3 bases and 6 bases, with 14 bases remaining between them. The entire variable domain, with the rest obtained from reference TRBV19 and TRBJ1-1, is as follows: DGGITQSPKYLFRKEGQNVTLSCEQNLNHDAMYWYRQDPGQGLRLIYYSQIVNDFQKGDIAEGYSVSREKKESFPLTVTSAQKNPTAFYLCASSMDRGDSEAFFGQGTRLTVV.

The rearrangement links TRBV29-1 to TRBJ2-3, with D hard to call. The germline gives CDR1 SQVTM, CDR2 ANQGSEA. This CDR3 spans 13 amino acids. Between the trimmed V and J ends, which lost 5 bases and 0 bases, there was a span of 9 bases. CDR3 sequence (DNA): TGCAGCGTTTTTGGATTGAGCACAGATACGCAGTATTTT. This encodes CSVFGLSTDTQYF.

This clone has just one count. V gene TRBV5-1 combines with J gene TRBJ1-2, with D maybe TRBD1 (5 bases). V lost 4 bases and J 4 bases, leaving 17 bases between the germline ends. Per germline, CDR1 SGHRS and CDR2 YFSETQ. The CDR3 contains 15 residues. CDR3 loop: CASSVTVGRGYGYTF. CDR3 bases: TGCGCCAGCAGCGTGACCGTGGGGCGAGGCTATGGCTACACCTTC.

The chain has TRBV15 and TRBJ2-3, with 14 bases identical to TRBD2. J was trimmed by 3 bases and V by 4 bases; bases with no gene match: 9. The CDR3 runs 18 residues. Per the germline V gene, CDR1 is LNHNV and CDR2 is YYDKDF (reference sequence). CDR3 sequence: CATSTTSGGAGVTDTQYF. The CDR3 DNA is TGTGCCACCAGCACGACTAGCGGGGGGGCCGGCGTGACAGATACGCAGTATTTT.

This chain connects TRBV7-9 to TRBJ1-4; maybe TRBD1 (5 bases). Between the trimmed V and J ends, which lost 0 bases and 8 bases, there was a span of 10 bases. In germline, CDR1 is SEHNR, CDR2 FQNEAQ (reference sequence). The CDR3 has 14 residues. The CDR3 DNA reads TGTGCCAGCAGCTTAGCGGGGGGTAGCGAAAAACTGTTTTTT. Translated, it gives CASSLAGGSEKLFF.

The chain links TRBV10-1 to TRBJ2-3; 11 nucleotides align to TRBD2. V shed 0 bases and J 5 bases; nucleotides not matched to a gene: 4. The CDR3 loop spans 16 amino acids. Germline V CDR1 and CDR2: WNHNN, SYGVQD (reference sequence). CDR3: CASSESSGGAVDTQYF. The CDR3 DNA reads as TGCGCCAGCAGTGAGTCTAGCGGGGGGGCAGTAGATACGCAGTATTTT.

The chain uses TRBV5-1 and TRBJ1-5; no clear D gene. Germline V gene sequence: CDR1 SGHRS, CDR2 YFSETQ. V was trimmed by 8 bases and J by 5 bases, leaving 5 bases between them. The CDR3 is made up of 10 amino acids. The CDR3 region is CARGDQPQHF. The CDR3 DNA is TGCGCCAGGGGAGATCAGCCCCAGCATTTT.

CDR3 region: CASSLWGSGYTF. The CDR3 nucleotides read TGTGCCAGCAGCTTGTGGGGTTCTGGCTACACCTTC. This rearrangement joins TRBV5-4 to TRBJ1-2; D gene ambiguous. CDR1 is SGHNT and CDR2 is YYREEE in the germline V gene (reference sequence). V lost 1 base and J 7 bases, leaving 8 bases between the germline ends. This CDR3 spans 12 amino acids.

In this sample, this clone turned up once. The chain employs TRBV6-1 and TRBJ1-5, with D perhaps matching TRBD1 (6 bases). Between the trimmed V and J ends, which lost 1 base and 5 bases, there was a span of 15 bases. The V gene's germline CDR1 is MNHNS and CDR2 SASEGT. This CDR3 has 16 amino acids. The CDR3 here is CASSEDGRGGDQPQHF. The DNA for the CDR3 is TGTGCCAGCAGTGAAGACGGCAGGGGAGGTGATCAGCCCCAGCATTTT.

The chain recombines TRBV6-5 with TRBJ2-2; D remains unclear. The CDR3 totals 14 residues. Germline CDR1 reads MNHEY; CDR2 reads SVGAGI. Between the trimmed V and J ends, which lost 6 bases and 6 bases, there was a span of 14 bases. DNA for the CDR3: TGTGCCAGCAGAGAAGTCCTACGCGCCGGGGAGCTGTTTTTT. This sequence encodes CASREVLRAGELFF.

The V and J genes are TRBV6-5 and TRBJ1-1, with D perhaps matching TRBD1 (6 bases). Trimming took 7 bases from V and 0 from J, leaving 12 bases between them. Looked up from germline, CDR1 is MNHEY and CDR2 is SVGAGI. This CDR3 contains 14 residues. The CDR3 protein is CASTRGVMNTEAFF. The DNA for the CDR3 is TGTGCCAGCACCAGGGGCGTAATGAACACTGAAGCTTTCTTT.

About this clone: At one of its ends the junction is not consistent with the germline gene, which may arise from a read error. The chain joins TRBV7-7 to TRBJ2-1; D remains ambiguous. CDR1 is SSHAT and CDR2 is FNYEAQ in the germline V gene (reference sequence). This CDR3 contains 14 residues. CDR3 in amino acids: CASSLEAGINEQFF. As DNA, the CDR3 is TGTGCTAGCAGCTTAGAGGCTGGAATTAATGAGCAGTTCTTC. Looking up the rest from reference TRBV7-7 and TRBJ2-1 gives the full variable domain: GAGVSQSPRYKVTKRGQDVTLRCDPISSHATLYWYQQALGQGPEFLTYFNYEAQPDKSGLPSDRFSAERPEGSISTLTIQRTEQRDSAMYRCASSLEAGINEQFFGPGTRLTVL.

V usage is TRBV18 and J usage is TRBJ1-3; D is unclear. CDR1 and CDR2 (germline): KGHSH, LQKENI. V was shortened by 3 bases and J by 1 base, with 4 bases between the two germline ends. The CDR3 contains 13 residues. The CDR3 DNA follows: TGTGCCAGCTCACCTAATTCTGGAAACACCATATATTTT. The encoded protein is CASSPNSGNTIYF.